This TCR beta chain was recovered during a study of lymphopenia after photon versus proton radiotherapy. Study-wide results and caveats: Photon-treated patients lost naive T cells and TCR diversity; proton-treated stayed stable. Only patients who died were analyzed for survival; proton advantage is unproven. After lymphocyte nadir, photon-treated repertoires showed oligoclonal expansion, especially CD8+ Temra.

The ends were cut back, 2 bases at V and 8 bases at J, with 18 bases in the middle. CDR1 is MRHNA and CDR2 is SNTAGT in the germline V gene. This CDR3 comprises 16 residues. Sequencing used immunoSEQ multiplex PCR; TCRdb keeps in-frame clones, though not all of them. The data contain around 24,000 clones, 83% of them singletons. Comment on this clone: Its antigen is unknown.

The specimen comprised peripheral blood, sampled from a patient treated with photon-based radiotherapy. The chain uses TRBV6-4 and TRBJ2-2; D possibly uses TRBD1 or TRBD2 (6 bases each). The sequence was collected from a woman in her 50s with pancreatic cancer. The CDR3 loop is CASSDGGVGTPGELFF. CDR3 nucleotides: TGTGCCAGCAGTGACGGAGGGGTGGGGACACCGGGGGAGCTGTTTTTT.